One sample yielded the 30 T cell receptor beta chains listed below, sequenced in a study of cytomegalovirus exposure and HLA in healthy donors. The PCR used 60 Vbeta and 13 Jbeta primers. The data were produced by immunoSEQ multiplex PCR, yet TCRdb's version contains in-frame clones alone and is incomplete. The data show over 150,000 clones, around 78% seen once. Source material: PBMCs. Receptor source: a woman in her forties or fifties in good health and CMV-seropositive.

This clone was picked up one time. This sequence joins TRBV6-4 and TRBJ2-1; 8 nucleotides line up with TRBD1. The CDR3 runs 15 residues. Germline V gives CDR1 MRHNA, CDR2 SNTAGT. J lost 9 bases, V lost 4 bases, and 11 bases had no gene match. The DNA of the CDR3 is TGTGCCAGCAGTGTCGACAGGGGATCGGGCCGTGAGCAGTTCTTC. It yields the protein CASSVDRGSGREQFF.

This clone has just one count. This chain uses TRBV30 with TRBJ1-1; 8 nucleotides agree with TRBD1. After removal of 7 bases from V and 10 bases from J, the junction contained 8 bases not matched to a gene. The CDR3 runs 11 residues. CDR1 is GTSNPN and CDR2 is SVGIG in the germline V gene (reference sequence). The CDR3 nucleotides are TGTGCCTCCAACAGGGGGACGCTAGCTTTCTTT. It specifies CASNRGTLAFF.

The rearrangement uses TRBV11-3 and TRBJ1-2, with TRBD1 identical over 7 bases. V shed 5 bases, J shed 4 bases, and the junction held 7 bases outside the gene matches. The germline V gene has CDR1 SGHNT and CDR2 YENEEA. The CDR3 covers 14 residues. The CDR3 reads CASSGGTDLYGYTF. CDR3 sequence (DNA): TGTGCCAGCAGCGGAGGGACAGACCTCTATGGCTACACCTTC.

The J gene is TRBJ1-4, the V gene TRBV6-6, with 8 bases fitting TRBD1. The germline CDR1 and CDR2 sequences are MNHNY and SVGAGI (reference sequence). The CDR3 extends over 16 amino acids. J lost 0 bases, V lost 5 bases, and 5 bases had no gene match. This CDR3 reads CASSRGTGATNEKLFF. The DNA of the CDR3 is TGTGCCAGCAGTCGCGGGACAGGTGCAACTAATGAAAAACTGTTTTTT.

In DNA, the CDR3 is TGTGCCAGCAGCTTAGACTGGTACGAGCAGTACTTC. Translated, it gives CASSLDWYEQYF. The chain uses TRBV7-2 and TRBJ2-7; no clear D. V lost 1 base, J lost 4 bases, and 5 bases lay in between. CDR1 is SGHTA, CDR2 FQGNSA, per germline. This CDR3 spans 12 amino acids. Supplemented by reference TRBV7-2 and TRBJ2-7, the full variable domain reads GAGVSQSPSNKVTEKGKDVELRCDPISGHTALYWYRQSLGQGLEFLIYFQGNSAPDKSGLPSDRFSAERTGGSVSTLTIQRTQQEDSAVYLCASSLDWYEQYFGPGTRLTVT.

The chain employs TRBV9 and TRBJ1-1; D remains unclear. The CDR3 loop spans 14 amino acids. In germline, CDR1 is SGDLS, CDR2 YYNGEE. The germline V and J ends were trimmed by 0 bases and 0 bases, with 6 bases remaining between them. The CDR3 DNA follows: TGTGCCAGCAGCGTAGTTTCCTTGAACACTGAAGCTTTCTTT. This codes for CASSVVSLNTEAFF. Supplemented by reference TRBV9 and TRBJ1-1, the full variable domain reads DSGVTQTPKHLITATGQRVTLRCSPRSGDLSVYWYQQSLDQGLQFLIQYYNGEERAKGNILERFSAQQFPDLHSELNLSSLELGDSALYFCASSVVSLNTEAFFGQGTRLTVV.

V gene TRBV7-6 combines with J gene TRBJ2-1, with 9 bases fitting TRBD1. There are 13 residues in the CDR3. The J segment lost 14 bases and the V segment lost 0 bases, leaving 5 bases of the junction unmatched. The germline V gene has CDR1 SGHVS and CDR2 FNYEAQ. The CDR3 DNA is TGTGCCAGCAGCTTAGCGGGACAGGGATCGAAGTTCTTC. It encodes CASSLAGQGSKFF.

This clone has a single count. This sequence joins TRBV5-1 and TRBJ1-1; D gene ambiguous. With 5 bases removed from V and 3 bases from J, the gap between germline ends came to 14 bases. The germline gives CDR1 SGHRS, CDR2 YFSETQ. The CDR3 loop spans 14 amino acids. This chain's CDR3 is CASSPESGHTEAFF. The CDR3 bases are TGCGCCAGCAGTCCAGAAAGTGGGCACACTGAAGCTTTCTTT.

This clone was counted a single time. In DNA form, the CDR3 reads TGTGCCTTAATCGCGGGACAGGGTTTGAACACTGAAGCTTTCTTT. Protein sequence: CALIAGQGLNTEAFF. The rearrangement links TRBV30 to TRBJ1-1; 9 bases align to TRBD1. This CDR3 region has 15 residues. With 7 bases clipped from V and 0 bases from J, the junction kept 9 bases outside the gene matches. Germline assignment: CDR1 GTSNPN and CDR2 SVGIG (reference sequence).

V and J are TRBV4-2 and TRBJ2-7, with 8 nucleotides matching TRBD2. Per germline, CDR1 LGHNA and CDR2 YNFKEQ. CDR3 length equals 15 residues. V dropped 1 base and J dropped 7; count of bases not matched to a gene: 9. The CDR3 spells CASSQGSGDREEQYF. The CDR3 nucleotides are TGTGCCAGCAGCCAAGGTAGCGGGGATCGCGAGGAGCAGTACTTC.

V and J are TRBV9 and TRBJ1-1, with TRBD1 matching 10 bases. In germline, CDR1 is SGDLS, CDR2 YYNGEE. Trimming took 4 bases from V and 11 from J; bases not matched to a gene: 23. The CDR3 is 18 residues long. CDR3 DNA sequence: TGTGCCAGCAGCCCCACTCCGGGACAGGGGCCCTTATATTATTGGGCTTTCTTT. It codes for CASSPTPGQGPLYYWAFF.

The CDR3 loop reads CASSSATSGGAYEQYF. In nucleotides, the CDR3 is TGTGCCAGCAGCTCTGCAACTAGCGGGGGGGCCTACGAGCAGTACTTC. This chain connects TRBV11-3 to TRBJ2-7, with 13 bases identical to TRBD2. The CDR3 totals 16 residues. CDR1 is SGHNT and CDR2 is YENEEA in the germline V gene. V trimming: 4 bases; J trimming: 2 bases; junction bases outside the gene matches: 5.

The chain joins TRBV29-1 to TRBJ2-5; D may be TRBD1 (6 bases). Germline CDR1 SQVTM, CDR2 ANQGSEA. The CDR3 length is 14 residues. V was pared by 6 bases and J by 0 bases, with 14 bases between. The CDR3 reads CSVRGDRYQETQYF. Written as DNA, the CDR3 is TGCAGCGTCAGGGGTGACAGGTACCAAGAGACCCAGTACTTC.

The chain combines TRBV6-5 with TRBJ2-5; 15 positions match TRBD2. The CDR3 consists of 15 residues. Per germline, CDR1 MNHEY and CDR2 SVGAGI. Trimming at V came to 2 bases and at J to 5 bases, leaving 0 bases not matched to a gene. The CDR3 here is CASSYGLAGGETQYF. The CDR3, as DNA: TGTGCCAGCAGTTACGGACTAGCGGGAGGGGAGACCCAGTACTTC.

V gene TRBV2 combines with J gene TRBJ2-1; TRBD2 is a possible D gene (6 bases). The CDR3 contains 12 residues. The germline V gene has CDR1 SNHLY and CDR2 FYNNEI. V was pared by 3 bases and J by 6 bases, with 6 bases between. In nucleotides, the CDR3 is TGTGCCAGCAGTGAGGGGGGCAATGAGCAGTTCTTC. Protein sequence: CASSEGGNEQFF. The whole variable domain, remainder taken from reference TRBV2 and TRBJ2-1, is EPEVTQTPSHQVTQMGQEVILRCVPISNHLYFYWYRQILGQKVEFLVSFYNNEISEKSEIFDDQFSVERPDGSNFTLKIRSTKLEDSAMYFCASSEGGNEQFFGPGTRLTVL.

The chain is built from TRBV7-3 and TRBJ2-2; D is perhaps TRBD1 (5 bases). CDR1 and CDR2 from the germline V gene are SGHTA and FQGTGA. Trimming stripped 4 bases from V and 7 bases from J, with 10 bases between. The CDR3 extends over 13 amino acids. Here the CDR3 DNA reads TGTGCCAGCAGCTCCCCCGGACACGGGGAGCTGTTTTTT. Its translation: CASSSPGHGELFF.

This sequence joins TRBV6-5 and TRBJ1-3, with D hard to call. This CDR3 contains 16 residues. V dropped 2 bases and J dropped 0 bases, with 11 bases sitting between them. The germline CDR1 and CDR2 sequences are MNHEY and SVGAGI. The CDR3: CASSYALTFSGNTIYF. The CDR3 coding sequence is TGTGCCAGCAGTTACGCATTAACATTCTCTGGAAACACCATATATTTT.

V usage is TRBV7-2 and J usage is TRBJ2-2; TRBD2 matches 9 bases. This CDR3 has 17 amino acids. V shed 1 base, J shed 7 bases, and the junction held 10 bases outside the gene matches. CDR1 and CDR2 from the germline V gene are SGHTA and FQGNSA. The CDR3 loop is CASSLGVAGAVYGELFF. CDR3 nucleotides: TGTGCCAGCAGCTTAGGGGTAGCGGGGGCGGTTTACGGGGAGCTGTTTTTT.

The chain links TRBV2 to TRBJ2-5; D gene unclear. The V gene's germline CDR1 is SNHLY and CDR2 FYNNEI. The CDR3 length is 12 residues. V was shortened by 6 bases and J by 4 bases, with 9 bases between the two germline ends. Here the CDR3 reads CASRSVVETQYF. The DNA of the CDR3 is TGTGCCAGCAGAAGCGTTGTAGAGACCCAGTACTTC. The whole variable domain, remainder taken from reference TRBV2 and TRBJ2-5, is EPEVTQTPSHQVTQMGQEVILRCVPISNHLYFYWYRQILGQKVEFLVSFYNNEISEKSEIFDDQFSVERPDGSNFTLKIRSTKLEDSAMYFCASRSVVETQYFGPGTRLLVL.

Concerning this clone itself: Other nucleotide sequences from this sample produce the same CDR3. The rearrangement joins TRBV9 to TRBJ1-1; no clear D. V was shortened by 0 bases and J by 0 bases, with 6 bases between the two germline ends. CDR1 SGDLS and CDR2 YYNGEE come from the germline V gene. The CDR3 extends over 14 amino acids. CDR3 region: CASSVGPVNTEAFF. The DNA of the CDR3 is TGTGCCAGCAGCGTAGGTCCAGTGAACACTGAAGCTTTCTTT.

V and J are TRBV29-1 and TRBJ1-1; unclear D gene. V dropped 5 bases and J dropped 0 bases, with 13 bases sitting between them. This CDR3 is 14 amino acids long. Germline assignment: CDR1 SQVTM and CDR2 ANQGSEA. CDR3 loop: CSVLGVSMNTEAFF. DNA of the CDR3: TGCAGCGTTTTAGGAGTGAGCATGAACACTGAAGCTTTCTTT. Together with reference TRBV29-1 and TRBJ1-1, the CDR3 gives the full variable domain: SAVISQKPSRDICQRGTSLTIQCQVDSQVTMMFWYRQQPGQSLTLIATANQGSEATYESGFVIDKFPISRPNLTFSTLTVSNMSPEDSSIYLCSVLGVSMNTEAFFGQGTRLTVV.

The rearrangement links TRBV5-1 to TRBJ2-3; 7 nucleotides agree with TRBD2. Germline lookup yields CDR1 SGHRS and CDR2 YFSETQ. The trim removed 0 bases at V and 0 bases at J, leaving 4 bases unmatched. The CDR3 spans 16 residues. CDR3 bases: TGCGCCAGCAGCTTGGCTGGGAGGGTCAGCACAGATACGCAGTATTTT. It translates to CASSLAGRVSTDTQYF.

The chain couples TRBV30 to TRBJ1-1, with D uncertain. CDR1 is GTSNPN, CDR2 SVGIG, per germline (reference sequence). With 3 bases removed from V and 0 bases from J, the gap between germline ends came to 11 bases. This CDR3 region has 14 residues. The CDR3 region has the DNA TGTGCCTGGAGCGTCTTGACACTGAACACTGAAGCTTTCTTT. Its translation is CAWSVLTLNTEAFF.

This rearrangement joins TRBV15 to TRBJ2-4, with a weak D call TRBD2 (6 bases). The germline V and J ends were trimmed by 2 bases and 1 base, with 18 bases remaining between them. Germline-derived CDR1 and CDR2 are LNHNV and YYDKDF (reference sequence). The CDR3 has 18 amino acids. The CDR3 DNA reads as TGTGCCACCAGCAGAACTGGGGGACTCGCAAGGGCCAAAAACATTCAGTACTTC. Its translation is CATSRTGGLARAKNIQYF.

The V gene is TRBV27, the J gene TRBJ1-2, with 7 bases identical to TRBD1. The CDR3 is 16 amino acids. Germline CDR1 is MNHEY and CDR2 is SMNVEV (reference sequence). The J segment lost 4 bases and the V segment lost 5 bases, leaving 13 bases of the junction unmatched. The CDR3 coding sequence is TGTGCCAGCAGTCTAAGCGGAGGGGGCGCAGGCTATGGCTACACCTTC. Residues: CASSLSGGGAGYGYTF.

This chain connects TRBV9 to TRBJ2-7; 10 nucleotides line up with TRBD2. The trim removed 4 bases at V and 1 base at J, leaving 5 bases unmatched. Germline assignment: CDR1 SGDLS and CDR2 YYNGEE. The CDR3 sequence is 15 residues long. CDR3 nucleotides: TGTGCCAGCAGCCCCGGACTAGCGGTATCCTACGAGCAGTACTTC. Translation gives CASSPGLAVSYEQYF. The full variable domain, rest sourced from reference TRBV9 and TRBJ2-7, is DSGVTQTPKHLITATGQRVTLRCSPRSGDLSVYWYQQSLDQGLQFLIQYYNGEERAKGNILERFSAQQFPDLHSELNLSSLELGDSALYFCASSPGLAVSYEQYFGPGTRLTVT.

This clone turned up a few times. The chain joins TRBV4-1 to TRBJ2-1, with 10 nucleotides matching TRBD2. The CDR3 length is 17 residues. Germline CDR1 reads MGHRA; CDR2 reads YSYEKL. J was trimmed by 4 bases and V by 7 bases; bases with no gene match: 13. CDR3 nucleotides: TGCGCCAGCAACTTAGGGGGGGCTAGCGGGGGATACAATGAGCAGTTCTTC. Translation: CASNLGGASGGYNEQFF.

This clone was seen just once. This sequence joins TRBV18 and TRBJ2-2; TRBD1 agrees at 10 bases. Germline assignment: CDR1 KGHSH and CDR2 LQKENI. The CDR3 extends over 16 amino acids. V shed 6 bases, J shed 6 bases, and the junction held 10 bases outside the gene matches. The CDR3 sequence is CASSPDRGRHPGELFF. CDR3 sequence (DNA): TGTGCCAGCTCGCCTGACAGGGGGCGACACCCCGGGGAGCTGTTTTTT.

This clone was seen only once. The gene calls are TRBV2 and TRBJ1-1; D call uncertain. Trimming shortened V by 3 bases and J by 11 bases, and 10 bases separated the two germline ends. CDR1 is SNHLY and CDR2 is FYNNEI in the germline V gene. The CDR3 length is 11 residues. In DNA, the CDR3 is TGTGCCAGCAGTGAGGAGGTGGGGGCTTTCTTT. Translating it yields CASSEEVGAFF.

The CDR3 coding sequence is TGTGCCAGCAGTCGGACAGTCTATAATTCACCCCTCCACTTT. Its translation is CASSRTVYNSPLHF. The rearrangement joins TRBV6-5 to TRBJ1-6, with a weak D call TRBD1 (6 bases). The CDR3 runs 14 residues. The V end was cut by 5 bases, the J end by 3 bases, with 8 bases between. CDR1 is MNHEY, CDR2 SVGAGI, per germline.